The entry that follows covers one T cell receptor beta chain sequence. The same CDR3 arises from other DNA sequences in this sample as well. The repertoire was sequenced with immunoSEQ multiplex PCR; TCRdb's copy has only in-frame clones and lacks some. Seen here are roughly 120,000 clones, roughly nine tenths observed once, and the top ten hold 4% to 5%. These data come from a study of blood T cell repertoires in COVID-19. Study summary: COVID-19 samples from acute and convalescent phases originated in the United States, Italy and Spain. PBMCs, B-cell-depleted T cells, or T cells provided the cDNA or gDNA that made up the material.

The sequencing input was peripheral blood. The clonotype was recovered from a man between 60 and 75 years old with COVID-19, enrolled during active disease.

In nucleotides, the CDR3 is TGTGCCAGCAGCCCTAGTAACTATGGCTACACCTTC. Residues: CASSPSNYGYTF. The chain combines TRBV9 with TRBJ1-2, with D uncertain. Trimming took 4 bases from V and 1 from J, leaving 5 bases between them. Germline CDR1 reads SGDLS; CDR2 reads YYNGEE. This CDR3 has 12 residues.